This TCR beta chain appears in the sequencing data of a study of blood T cells in healthy people across ages. Germline assignment: CDR1 DFQATT and CDR2 SNEGSKA (reference sequence). Deletions cut 7 bases from V and 11 bases from J, with 15 bases between. This CDR3 is 11 amino acids long. A J-beta primer mix and a sample-barcoded 5' primer were used in a second PCR of about 6 to 12 cycles. In TCRdb, the 5' RACE reads were re-called with MiXCR into one record per CDR3 protein. The data contain about 680,000 distinct CDR3 sequences, about half of them singletons. V and J are TRBV20-1 and TRBJ2-1; D gene uncertain. Input material: blood. This receptor was identified in a woman aged 55-69 years in good health. The CDR3 protein is CSVFPDGKQFF. The CDR3 nucleotides are TGCAGTGTCTTCCCGGACGGTAAGCAGTTCTTC.